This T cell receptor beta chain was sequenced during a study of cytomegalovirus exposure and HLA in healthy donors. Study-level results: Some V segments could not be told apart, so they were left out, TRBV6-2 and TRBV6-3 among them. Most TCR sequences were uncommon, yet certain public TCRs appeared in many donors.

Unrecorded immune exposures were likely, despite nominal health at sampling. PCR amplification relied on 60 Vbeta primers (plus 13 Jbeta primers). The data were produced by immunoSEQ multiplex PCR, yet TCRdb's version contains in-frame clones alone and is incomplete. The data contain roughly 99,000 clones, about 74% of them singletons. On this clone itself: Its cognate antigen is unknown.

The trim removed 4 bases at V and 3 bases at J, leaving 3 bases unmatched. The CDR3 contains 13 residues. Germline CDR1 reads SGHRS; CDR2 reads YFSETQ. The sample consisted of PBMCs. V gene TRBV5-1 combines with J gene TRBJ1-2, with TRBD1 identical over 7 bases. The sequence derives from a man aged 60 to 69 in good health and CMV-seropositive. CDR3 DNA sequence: TGCGCCAGCAGCCGGACAGGCGACTATGGCTACACCTTC. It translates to CASSRTGDYGYTF.